This T cell receptor beta chain was obtained from a study of blood T cells in healthy people across ages. Comments on this clonotype: What it recognizes is unknown.

The CDR3 extends over 14 amino acids. Germline V gene lookup returns CDR1 SEHNR and CDR2 FQNEAQ (reference sequence). V lost 5 bases and J lost 5; bases outside the gene matches: 6. Overall study results and limits: In long-lived donors, naive CD4+ cell counts and diversity exceeded those of aged donors. Samples with more naive T cells showed higher observed beta diversity.

A sample-barcoded 5' primer and a J-beta primer mix were used in a second PCR of roughly 7 to 11 cycles. MiXCR, run by TCRdb on the 5' RACE reads, gives a single entry per CDR3 protein. The profile covers 450,000 to 600,000 distinct CDR3 sequences, with 25% to 35% appearing a single time and 3.6% taken by the ten largest. These data are also associated with another study on T cells of mothers and their children. From that paper: Donation came from a few healthy Caucasian mothers together with their six children.

Sequenced sample: blood. This TCR was recovered from a boy under 10 years old in good health. This chain uses TRBV7-9 with TRBJ2-5; 9 nucleotides agree with TRBD1. For the CDR3, the DNA is TGTGCCAGCAGCATCCGACAGGGGGTCGAGACCCAGTACTTC. This encodes CASSIRQGVETQYF.